The clone carrying this T cell receptor beta chain was found a few times. This record comes from a study of blood T cell repertoires in COVID-19. The CDR3 spans 15 residues. J was trimmed by 1 base and V by 3 bases; bases with no gene match: 3. Germline-derived CDR1 and CDR2 are KGHDR and SFDVKD. Clinical history as reported by participants underpinned cohort assignment. Using immunoSEQ multiplex PCR, the repertoire was profiled, and TCRdb retains in-frame clones only, with some absent. The sample holds about 260,000 clones, over 80% seen once. Sequencing was done on a sample of PBMCs or T cells enriched from blood (not recorded which). The chain couples TRBV24-1 to TRBJ2-3, with 7 positions matching TRBD2. This TCR was sampled from a woman in her twenties or thirties with acute COVID-19. The CDR3 nucleotides read TGTGCCACCAGTGATCGGGCGGGAGGCACAGATACGCAGTATTTT. Translated: CATSDRAGGTDTQYF.